This T cell receptor beta chain derives from a study of shared clonotypes between healthy human individuals. Notes on the study in general: Rarefaction showed that sequencing of sorted subsets was incomplete (despite large depth). Generation probabilities of non-shared clonotypes were lower (relative to those shared by all four donors).

A remark on this clone: Its antigen is currently unknown.

This CDR3 has 14 residues. From germline, CDR1 is SGHAT and CDR2 FQNNGV. V was shortened by 0 bases and J by 7 bases, with 7 bases between the two germline ends. Some clones are missing from TCRdb's copy, which holds only in-frame ones; the method was immunoSEQ multiplex PCR. The sample has some 2,000,000 clones; around 95% are singletons. Every contributor of samples was a Caucasian grown-up residing in Nashville, Tennessee. Sequencing was carried out using naive CD4+ T cells sorted from blood. Described subset: CD45RA+ positively selected. The chain joins TRBV11-2 to TRBJ1-6, with D hard to call. This TCR came from a young man in good health. CDR3 protein: CASSLEGRNSPLHF. The DNA of the CDR3 is TGTGCCAGCAGCTTAGAGGGAAGGAATTCACCCCTCCACTTT. The full variable domain, its missing parts supplied by reference TRBV11-2 and TRBJ1-6, is EAGVAQSPRYKIIEKRQSVAFWCNPISGHATLYWYQQILGQGPKLLIQFQNNGVVDDSQLPKDRFSAERLKGVDSTLKIQPAKLEDSAVYLCASSLEGRNSPLHFGNGTRLTVT.